The T cell receptor (beta chain) described here comes from a study of cytomegalovirus exposure and HLA in healthy donors. On the study more broadly: HLA-typed donors contributed 80 million or so unique TCRs, which were held in an early data release.

On this clone: As yet, its antigen is unknown.

The study's findings and limits: Later, TCR association rates were found to vary by HLA locus, highest for DRB1 and lowest for HLA-C.

CDR3 length equals 16 residues. The V segment lost 0 bases and the J segment 4 bases; nucleotides outside the gene matches: 3. CDR1 and CDR2 (germline): SGDLS, YYNGEE. PCR used 60 Vbeta primers and 13 Jbeta primers. Sequenced by immunoSEQ multiplex PCR; TCRdb stores in-frame clones only, minus some. This sample has 190,000 or so clones, with 82% found just once. This TCR was sampled from a boy aged 2 to 10 in good health and CMV-seronegative. The material sequenced was PBMCs. V gene TRBV9 combines with J gene TRBJ2-1; 11 nucleotides match TRBD2. The CDR3 bases are TGTGCCAGCAGCGTAGAGACTAGCGGGGTTTACAATGAGCAGTTCTTC. This encodes CASSVETSGVYNEQFF.